The rows below give T cell receptor beta chains drawn from one sample of a study of response to subunit inactivated influenza vaccine. TCRdb reprocessed the RT-PCR reads via MiXCR and lists one record per CDR3 protein. The table includes about half a million distinct CDR3 sequences, 10% to 11% detected once. The sequenced sample was PBMCs from blood, obtained more than 35 days after vaccination. These TCRs come from a man in his fifties who received an inactivated influenza vaccine. Both conserved end residues are part of each CDR3. Each record gives: J gene, V gene, clone size, D gene, CDR3 DNA, CDR3 protein. D genes are given only for firm matches. Not every row has a clone size; where given, it reads once, few, many or a size class.

J gene: TRBJ1-2
V gene: TRBV6-2/TRBV6-3
clone size: .
D gene: .
CDR3 DNA: TGTGCCAGCAGAACGGCGCGATCTGGCGTCTATGGCTACACCTTC
CDR3 protein: CASRTARSGVYGYTF

J gene: TRBJ2-7
V gene: TRBV7-9
clone size: .
D gene: .
CDR3 DNA: TGTGCCAGCAGCTTGATCGCATTCAACTACGAGCAGTACTTC
CDR3 protein: CASSLIAFNYEQYF

J gene: TRBJ2-7
V gene: TRBV27
clone size: few
D gene: TRBD1
CDR3 DNA: TGTGCCAGCAGTCCAGGGGGCGCGGCGTACGAGCAGTACTTC
CDR3 protein: CASSPGGAAYEQYF

J gene: TRBJ2-5
V gene: TRBV20-1
clone size: .
D gene: .
CDR3 DNA: TGCAGTGCTGCCCGGCCCGCGACGGAAGAGACCCAGTACTTC
CDR3 protein: CSAARPATEETQYF

J gene: TRBJ2-1
V gene: TRBV24-1
clone size: few
D gene: .
CDR3 DNA: TGTGCCACCAGTGATCCAGGGTCCAATGAGCAGTTCTTC
CDR3 protein: CATSDPGSNEQFF

J gene: TRBJ2-5
V gene: TRBV7-6
clone size: .
D gene: TRBD2
CDR3 DNA: TGTGCCAGCAGCGTGGGACTAGCGGGGGCCGGGGAGACCCAGTACTTC
CDR3 protein: CASSVGLAGAGETQYF

J gene: TRBJ2-1
V gene: TRBV20-1
clone size: few
D gene: .
CDR3 DNA: TGCAGTGCTAAGGTGACAGTGGCGGGTGAGCAGTTCTTC
CDR3 protein: CSAKVTVAGEQFF

J gene: TRBJ1-2
V gene: TRBV5-1
clone size: many
D gene: TRBD1
CDR3 DNA: TGCGCCAGCAGCGGAAGCCCGGGACAGGGGGCAGGCTACACCTTC
CDR3 protein: CASSGSPGQGAGYTF

J gene: TRBJ2-1
V gene: TRBV5-1
clone size: .
D gene: .
CDR3 DNA: TGCGCCAGCGCTTCGACAGGTAGTCGGAAGGATGAGCAGTTCTTC
CDR3 protein: CASASTGSRKDEQFF

J gene: TRBJ1-5
V gene: TRBV7-8
clone size: few
D gene: TRBD1
CDR3 DNA: TGTGCCAGCAGCTTCAGGACAGGGCGTCAGCCCCAGCATTTT
CDR3 protein: CASSFRTGRQPQHF

J gene: TRBJ2-3
V gene: TRBV20-1
clone size: .
D gene: TRBD2
CDR3 DNA: TGCAGTGCTAGTGGTATCGGAGCGGGGGACACAGATACGCAGTATTTT
CDR3 protein: CSASGIGAGDTDTQYF

J gene: TRBJ2-1
V gene: TRBV11-2
clone size: few
D gene: .
CDR3 DNA: TGTGCCAGCAGCTTGGCCCCCTGGGGGAATGAGCAGTTCTTC
CDR3 protein: CASSLAPWGNEQFF

J gene: TRBJ2-1
V gene: TRBV6-2/TRBV6-3
clone size: many
D gene: TRBD2
CDR3 DNA: TGTGCCAGCAGCCGAAACACCCACCGGGGGACTAGCGGGAAAAATGAGCAGTTCTTC
CDR3 protein: CASSRNTHRGTSGKNEQFF

J gene: TRBJ2-7
V gene: TRBV3-1
clone size: .
D gene: .
CDR3 DNA: TGTGCCAGCAGCCAAGTGGGCAGCGGGTCCGGTCGGGGCTCCTACGAGCAGTACTTC
CDR3 protein: CASSQVGSGSGRGSYEQYF

J gene: TRBJ1-2
V gene: TRBV12-3/TRBV12-4
clone size: few
D gene: .
CDR3 DNA: TGTGCCAGCAGCCGCGGATCTCCGGGGGGCTACACCTTC
CDR3 protein: CASSRGSPGGYTF

J gene: TRBJ2-7
V gene: TRBV20-1
clone size: .
D gene: .
CDR3 DNA: TGCAGTGCTAGTCGCAGGGGGGGCTCCTACGAGCAGTACTTC
CDR3 protein: CSASRRGGSYEQYF

J gene: TRBJ2-7
V gene: TRBV12-3/TRBV12-4
clone size: many
D gene: .
CDR3 DNA: TGTTCCGGCGCGCACCCACCCTCCTACGAGCAGTACTTC
CDR3 protein: CSGAHPPSYEQYF

J gene: TRBJ2-7
V gene: TRBV20-1
clone size: .
D gene: .
CDR3 DNA: TGCAGTGCTAGGGGGCATCTCTACGAGCAGTACTTC
CDR3 protein: CSARGHLYEQYF

J gene: TRBJ2-2
V gene: TRBV9
clone size: many
D gene: .
CDR3 DNA: TGTGCCAGCAGCGTAGACACCGGGGAGCTGTTTTTT
CDR3 protein: CASSVDTGELFF

J gene: TRBJ2-5
V gene: TRBV7-6
clone size: .
D gene: .
CDR3 DNA: TGTGCCAGCAGCCGACACCGAGAGACCCAGTACTTC
CDR3 protein: CASSRHRETQYF

J gene: TRBJ2-5
V gene: TRBV5-1
clone size: many
D gene: .
CDR3 DNA: TGCGCCAGCAGCAACCTCGGGTTCCAAGAGACCCAGTACTTC
CDR3 protein: CASSNLGFQETQYF

J gene: TRBJ2-2
V gene: TRBV12-3/TRBV12-4
clone size: few
D gene: .
CDR3 DNA: TGTGCCAGCACCCTGCGGGTTGGCGGGGAGCTGTTTTTT
CDR3 protein: CASTLRVGGELFF

J gene: TRBJ1-1
V gene: TRBV5-1
clone size: many
D gene: .
CDR3 DNA: TGCGCCAGCAGCTTGGAACCAGCTTATAACACTGAAGCTTTCTTT
CDR3 protein: CASSLEPAYNTEAFF

J gene: TRBJ2-7
V gene: TRBV6-5
clone size: .
D gene: .
CDR3 DNA: TGTGCCAGCAGTTACTCTGTTAGGGATCCCTACGAGCAGTACTTC
CDR3 protein: CASSYSVRDPYEQYF

J gene: TRBJ2-5
V gene: TRBV5-4
clone size: few
D gene: TRBD1
CDR3 DNA: TGTGCCAGCAGCTTGCTTCGAAGGACAGGGCTTCAAGAGACCCAGTACTTC
CDR3 protein: CASSLLRRTGLQETQYF

J gene: TRBJ2-7
V gene: TRBV11-2
clone size: few
D gene: .
CDR3 DNA: TGTGCCAGCAGCTTAAAAATCGCTCGGGGGTTAGTCGACGAGCAGTACTTC
CDR3 protein: CASSLKIARGLVDEQYF

J gene: TRBJ1-1
V gene: TRBV12-3/TRBV12-4
clone size: many
D gene: .
CDR3 DNA: TGTGCCAGCAGTTTCGGATTTAACACTGAAGCTTTCTTT
CDR3 protein: CASSFGFNTEAFF

J gene: TRBJ2-1
V gene: TRBV6-1
clone size: few
D gene: .
CDR3 DNA: TGTGCCAGCAGTAAGGGGAGCCAAGGGTCCCACAATGAGCAGTTCTTC
CDR3 protein: CASSKGSQGSHNEQFF

J gene: TRBJ2-5
V gene: TRBV27
clone size: .
D gene: .
CDR3 DNA: TGTGCCAGCAGCCCCCTGACCAAGATCTCGTTGGGGGAGACCCAGTACTTC
CDR3 protein: CASSPLTKISLGETQYF

J gene: TRBJ2-3
V gene: TRBV4-2
clone size: few
D gene: .
CDR3 DNA: TGTGCCAGCAGCCAAGAAGGCGGTCCTAGCACAGATACGCAGTATTTT
CDR3 protein: CASSQEGGPSTDTQYF

J gene: TRBJ1-6
V gene: TRBV7-9
clone size: .
D gene: .
CDR3 DNA: TGTGCCAGCAGCCCCTGGGACAATAATTCACCCCTCCACTTT
CDR3 protein: CASSPWDNNSPLHF

J gene: TRBJ2-1
V gene: TRBV12-3/TRBV12-4
clone size: few
D gene: .
CDR3 DNA: TGTGCCAGCAGTTTCTGGGGAGGTGAGCAGTTCTTC
CDR3 protein: CASSFWGGEQFF

J gene: TRBJ2-7
V gene: TRBV24-1
clone size: few
D gene: .
CDR3 DNA: TGTGCCACCAGCGCCCACCCGACAGGAGGCTACGAGCAGTACTTC
CDR3 protein: CATSAHPTGGYEQYF

J gene: TRBJ2-7
V gene: TRBV7-8
clone size: .
D gene: TRBD2
CDR3 DNA: TGTGCCAGCATGGAGTCTAGCGGGAGTGGCCTGTACGAGCAGTACTTC
CDR3 protein: CASMESSGSGLYEQYF

J gene: TRBJ1-2
V gene: TRBV29-1
clone size: many
D gene: .
CDR3 DNA: TGCAGCGTTGTTAACCAGGGGAACTATGGCTACACCTTC
CDR3 protein: CSVVNQGNYGYTF

J gene: TRBJ2-7
V gene: TRBV10-3
clone size: .
D gene: TRBD2
CDR3 DNA: TGTGCCATCAGTGAGTCTACTAGCGGGAGGGGAGAGCAGTACTTC
CDR3 protein: CAISESTSGRGEQYF

J gene: TRBJ2-3
V gene: TRBV10-3
clone size: few
D gene: TRBD1
CDR3 DNA: TGTGCCATCAGTAAGCAGGGGGTTGGGGGCACAGATACGCAGTATTTT
CDR3 protein: CAISKQGVGGTDTQYF

J gene: TRBJ2-3
V gene: TRBV9
clone size: few
D gene: TRBD2
CDR3 DNA: TGTGCCAGCAGCGCGGAGAGACTAGCGGGAGTAGATACGCAGTATTTT
CDR3 protein: CASSAERLAGVDTQYF

J gene: TRBJ2-7
V gene: TRBV19
clone size: few
D gene: TRBD1
CDR3 DNA: TGTGCCAGTAGTATGACAGGGGAATACGAGCAGTACTTC
CDR3 protein: CASSMTGEYEQYF

J gene: TRBJ1-6
V gene: TRBV7-8
clone size: .
D gene: .
CDR3 DNA: TGTGCCAGCAGCCCTAGACATGAGGGTTCACCCCTCCACTTT
CDR3 protein: CASSPRHEGSPLHF

J gene: TRBJ1-1
V gene: TRBV5-1
clone size: many
D gene: .
CDR3 DNA: TGCGCCAGCAGCTTGAGGGCCCCGAACACTGAAGCTTTCTTT
CDR3 protein: CASSLRAPNTEAFF

J gene: TRBJ2-7
V gene: TRBV12-3/TRBV12-4
clone size: many
D gene: .
CDR3 DNA: TGTGCCAGCAGTCACCCAGGGCAGGGAACCTACGAGCAGTACTTC
CDR3 protein: CASSHPGQGTYEQYF

J gene: TRBJ2-2
V gene: TRBV12-3/TRBV12-4
clone size: .
D gene: .
CDR3 DNA: TGTGCCAGCAGTTTAGCGAGCTGGAACACCGGGGAGCTGTTTTTT
CDR3 protein: CASSLASWNTGELFF

J gene: TRBJ1-1
V gene: TRBV20-1
clone size: few
D gene: .
CDR3 DNA: TGCAGTGCTAGCAGGGCTGGGTCTGTGAACACTGAAGCTTTCTTT
CDR3 protein: CSASRAGSVNTEAFF

J gene: TRBJ2-7
V gene: TRBV28
clone size: .
D gene: TRBD1
CDR3 DNA: TGTGCCAGCACCCGACAGGGGGCAAGGTCCTACGAGCAGTACTTC
CDR3 protein: CASTRQGARSYEQYF

J gene: TRBJ2-1
V gene: TRBV4-3
clone size: .
D gene: TRBD1
CDR3 DNA: TGCGCCAGCAGCCGCGGGACAGGGGTTGCGGGCAATGAGCAGTTCTTC
CDR3 protein: CASSRGTGVAGNEQFF

J gene: TRBJ2-7
V gene: TRBV24-1
clone size: few
D gene: .
CDR3 DNA: TGTGCCACCAGTGATTTTCGGTCCGAGCAGTACTTC
CDR3 protein: CATSDFRSEQYF

J gene: TRBJ2-7
V gene: TRBV10-2
clone size: few
D gene: TRBD2
CDR3 DNA: TGCGCCAGTAAGCGGGGATTATCCTACGAGCAGTACTTC
CDR3 protein: CASKRGLSYEQYF

J gene: TRBJ2-3
V gene: TRBV10-3
clone size: .
D gene: .
CDR3 DNA: TGTGCCATCAGCCCTTGGATCACCTCTGGCGGGAATGCAGATACGCAGTATTTT
CDR3 protein: CAISPWITSGGNADTQYF

J gene: TRBJ2-7
V gene: TRBV5-1
clone size: .
D gene: .
CDR3 DNA: TGCGCCAGCAGCTGGCAGGGGAATGGGAACGAGCAGTACTTC
CDR3 protein: CASSWQGNGNEQYF

J gene: TRBJ1-2
V gene: TRBV2
clone size: .
D gene: .
CDR3 DNA: TGTGCCAGCAGTGAAAAGGGCCCCTATGGCTACACCTTC
CDR3 protein: CASSEKGPYGYTF

J gene: TRBJ2-7
V gene: TRBV12-3/TRBV12-4
clone size: .
D gene: TRBD1
CDR3 DNA: TGTGCCAGCAGTTTTGGTACGGGACAGGGGCTCTACGAGCAGTACTTC
CDR3 protein: CASSFGTGQGLYEQYF